One and the same sample provided the 26 T cell receptor beta chains below, sequenced in a study of vaccination effects on CD4 cells after COVID-19. Expansion of antigen-specific CD4+ T cells with viral peptide pools was carried out by the ViraFEST assay before sequencing. Isolation of CD4+ T cells took place after less than twelve days of culture. By PCR, the person was confirmed to have had SARS-CoV-2 infection between March and December 2020. Sequencing was performed with immunoSEQ multiplex PCR; in TCRdb, only in-frame clones are kept and a portion is missing. The profile shows 26,000 or so clones, around 82% of them singletons. For these TCRs, the target antigens are not known. The input for sequencing was CD4+ T cells from PBMCs cultured with HCoV-NL63 spike peptides, taken before COVID-19 vaccination. The receptor set was obtained from a human donor who had a prior SARS-CoV-2 infection.

The rearrangement uses TRBV7-9 and TRBJ1-1; maybe TRBD1 (6 bases). The germline V gene has CDR1 SEHNR and CDR2 FQNEAQ (reference sequence). Trimming removed 5 bases at V and 11 bases at J, with 18 bases between. The CDR3 consists of 13 residues. CDR3 bases: TGTGCCAGCAGCCCACAAGGGGGGGCAGGGGCTTTCTTT. Its protein product is CASSPQGGAGAFF.

The V and J genes are TRBV28 and TRBJ2-3; D not certain. Germline CDR1 is MDHEN and CDR2 is SYDVKM. This CDR3 contains 12 residues. Trimming removed 2 bases from V and 7 bases from J, with 7 bases in between. CDR3: CASSLGRYTQYF. CDR3 sequence (DNA): TGTGCCAGCAGTTTAGGGCGGTATACGCAGTATTTT.

The genes are TRBV30 and TRBJ2-3; TRBD2 matches 10 bases. This CDR3 spans 14 amino acids. Germline lookup yields CDR1 GTSNPN and CDR2 SVGIG (reference sequence). Losses at the gene ends were 3 bases for V and 3 bases for J; bases not matched to a gene: 3. CDR3 sequence: CAWSETSGTDTQYF. DNA for the CDR3: TGTGCCTGGAGCGAGACTAGCGGGACAGATACGCAGTATTTT.

The chain uses TRBV6-4 and TRBJ1-2, with TRBD1 matching 7 bases. The germline gives CDR1 MRHNA, CDR2 SNTAGT. The ends lost 6 bases at V and 4 bases at J; junction bases unmatched: 14. The CDR3 runs 16 residues. Here the CDR3 reads CASSRSSGTEIYGYTF. In DNA, the CDR3 is TGTGCCAGCAGCCGTAGTTCCGGGACAGAGATCTATGGCTACACCTTC.

The chain employs TRBV6-1 and TRBJ2-5; 7 bases map to TRBD1. CDR3 length equals 13 residues. Germline CDR1 is MNHNS and CDR2 is SASEGT. V gave up 1 base and J gave up 5 bases; unmatched junction bases: 1. The CDR3 DNA reads TGTGCCAGCAGTGAAGACAGGGGTGAGACCCAGTACTTC. Translating gives CASSEDRGETQYF.

J is TRBJ2-7 and V is TRBV7-2; D is possibly TRBD2 (6 bases). The CDR3 is made up of 15 amino acids. Trimming stripped 4 bases from V and 3 bases from J, with 16 bases between. Germline-derived CDR1 and CDR2 are SGHTA and FQGNSA. The CDR3 loop is CASSSAAGMGYEQYF. The CDR3 DNA is TGTGCCAGCAGCTCCGCGGCGGGAATGGGCTACGAGCAGTACTTC.

The V and J genes are TRBV7-3 and TRBJ2-2; D could derive from TRBD1 or TRBD2 (5 bases each). Per the germline V gene, CDR1 is SGHTA and CDR2 is FQGTGA. The V and J ends lost 3 bases and 3 bases respectively, with 20 bases between them. This CDR3 contains 18 residues. CDR3 region: CASSFSRRGVFDTGELFF. The CDR3 DNA is TGTGCCAGCAGCTTCTCCCGAAGAGGGGTATTTGACACCGGGGAGCTGTTTTTT.

This rearrangement joins TRBV5-1 to TRBJ2-7; 8 nucleotides match TRBD2. Germline assignment: CDR1 SGHRS and CDR2 YFSETQ. This CDR3 contains 14 residues. V lost 5 bases, J lost 1 base, and 5 bases stayed unmatched. The CDR3 DNA reads TGCGCCAGCAGGCCGGTAGCGGGATCCTACGAGCAGTACTTC. This gives the protein CASRPVAGSYEQYF.

This clone was observed a few times. This chain uses TRBV6-6 with TRBJ2-7, with D perhaps TRBD1 or TRBD2 (6 bases each). CDR1 is MNHNY and CDR2 is SVGAGI in the germline V gene (reference sequence). Trimming removed 0 bases at V and 3 bases at J, with 9 bases between. This CDR3 is built from 14 residues. The CDR3 sequence is CASSYSEGGYEQYF. For the CDR3, the DNA is TGTGCCAGCAGTTACTCGGAGGGGGGCTACGAGCAGTACTTC.

This sequence joins TRBV6-5 and TRBJ1-3, with TRBD1 matching over 9 bases. With 6 bases clipped from V and 4 bases from J, the junction kept 7 bases outside the gene matches. The CDR3 consists of 15 residues. CDR1 is MNHEY, CDR2 SVGAGI, per germline. The CDR3 is CASRTDRGFGNTIYF. The CDR3 region has the DNA TGTGCCAGCAGAACCGACAGGGGGTTCGGAAACACCATATATTTT.

V usage is TRBV5-4 and J usage is TRBJ1-6; D ambiguous. The CDR3 covers 15 residues. Looked up from germline, CDR1 is SGHNT and CDR2 is YYREEE (reference sequence). Trimming took 4 bases from V and 5 from J, leaving 13 bases between them. The CDR3 DNA is TGTGCCAGCAGCCAATCGGCCCAGAATAATTCACCCCTCCACTTT. Its protein product is CASSQSAQNNSPLHF.

This sequence joins TRBV11-3 and TRBJ2-3; 7 bases fit TRBD2. Germline V gene data show CDR1 as SGHNT and CDR2 as YENEEA. The CDR3 extends over 18 amino acids. Losses at the gene ends were 6 bases for V and 0 bases for J; bases not matched to a gene: 15. CDR3 DNA: TGTGCCAGCAGAAAGGGGCCTAGCGGAACCCGTAGCACAGATACGCAGTATTTT. Its protein product is CASRKGPSGTRSTDTQYF.

The chain combines TRBV27 with TRBJ2-1, with TRBD2 identical over 10 bases. V lost 7 bases, J lost 12 bases, and 6 bases stayed unmatched. CDR3 length: 12 residues. Per the germline V gene, CDR1 is MNHEY and CDR2 is SMNVEV (reference sequence). CDR3 protein: CASNNSGGRQFF. DNA for the CDR3: TGTGCCAGCAACAATAGCGGGGGGAGGCAGTTCTTC.

The chain combines TRBV9 with TRBJ2-7, with D perhaps assigned TRBD1 or TRBD2 (5 bases each). V was trimmed by 7 bases and J by 2 bases, leaving 16 bases between them. Germline assignment: CDR1 SGDLS and CDR2 YYNGEE. The CDR3 is 14 amino acids. The CDR3 DNA is TGTGCCAGCGGACGGGACCTCGAACCCTACGAGCAGTACTTC. It is translated as CASGRDLEPYEQYF.

This chain connects TRBV2 to TRBJ2-1; 8 nucleotides match TRBD2. Looked up from germline, CDR1 is SNHLY and CDR2 is FYNNEI. This CDR3 spans 14 amino acids. DNA of the CDR3: TGTGCAGGCGGGCTAGCGGGCGCCTACAATGAGCAGTTCTTC. It encodes CAGGLAGAYNEQFF.

V and J are TRBV7-8 and TRBJ2-1, with D tentatively TRBD1 or TRBD2 (6 bases each). This CDR3 contains 16 residues. Germline V lookup: CDR1 SGHVS, CDR2 FQNEAQ. Trimming stripped 1 base from V and 7 bases from J, with 17 bases between. The CDR3 is CASSLDRLGGTNEQFF. Written as DNA, the CDR3 is TGTGCCAGCAGCTTAGATCGACTAGGAGGGACAAATGAGCAGTTCTTC.

J is TRBJ1-2 and V is TRBV6-5, with no clear D. Germline lookup yields CDR1 MNHEY and CDR2 SVGAGI. The V end lost 2 bases, the J end lost 7 bases, and 11 bases lay between the germline ends. The CDR3 extends over 13 amino acids. The CDR3: CASSYQTGIGYTF. In nucleotides, the CDR3 is TGTGCCAGCAGTTACCAAACGGGCATTGGCTACACCTTC.

This chain uses TRBV27 with TRBJ1-6, with D tentatively TRBD1 (5 bases). The germline CDR1 and CDR2 sequences are MNHEY and SMNVEV (reference sequence). Trimming took off 4 bases at V and 8 bases at J, with 6 bases between the two ends. The length of the CDR3 is 12 residues. Here the CDR3 reads CASSSRDSPLHF. Written as DNA, the CDR3 is TGTGCCAGCAGTTCCAGGGATTCACCCCTCCACTTT.

This clone was picked up a small number of times. The CDR3 region has the DNA TGTGCCAGTAGTGAGACGGGACTAGCAACCTACGAGCAGTACTTC. As protein: CASSETGLATYEQYF. The V gene is TRBV19, the J gene TRBJ2-7; 9 bases line up with TRBD2. The V and J ends lost 5 bases and 2 bases, in that order; junction bases with no gene match: 7. The CDR3 spans 15 residues. The germline gives CDR1 LNHDA, CDR2 SQIVND (reference sequence). The full variable domain, completed using reference TRBV19 and TRBJ2-7, is DGGITQSPKYLFRKEGQNVTLSCEQNLNHDAMYWYRQDPGQGLRLIYYSQIVNDFQKGDIAEGYSVSREKKESFPLTVTSAQKNPTAFYLCASSETGLATYEQYFGPGTRLTVT.

The chain uses TRBV27 and TRBJ1-6; no reliable D call. The CDR3 is 15 amino acids. V was trimmed by 7 bases and J by 7 bases, leaving 17 bases between them. Germline V lookup: CDR1 MNHEY, CDR2 SMNVEV (reference sequence). The CDR3 loop is CASTSNLSWNSPLHF. The CDR3 nucleotides read TGTGCCAGCACCTCCAATCTGAGTTGGAATTCACCCCTCCACTTT.

This chain connects TRBV28 to TRBJ2-7; no firm D call. Germline values: CDR1 MDHEN, CDR2 SYDVKM. Between the trimmed V and J ends, which lost 6 bases and 0 bases, there was a span of 21 bases. This CDR3 has 17 residues. DNA of the CDR3: TGTGCCAGCAGCGATGTTTACTCTCGACCGAGCTCCTACGAGCAGTACTTC. It encodes CASSDVYSRPSSYEQYF.

This chain joins TRBV2 and TRBJ1-2; D not resolved. The V and J ends lost 3 bases and 3 bases respectively, with 14 bases between them. The CDR3 covers 15 residues. Germline V gene sequence: CDR1 SNHLY, CDR2 FYNNEI. As DNA, the CDR3 is TGTGCCAGCAGTGAGGTACGGTCCTCGGACTATGGCTACACCTTC. Translated, it gives CASSEVRSSDYGYTF.

The V gene is TRBV3-1 (or the pseudogene TRBV3-2), the J gene TRBJ1-6; tentative D call: TRBD1 (5 bases). Germline V lookup: CDR1 LGHDT, CDR2 YNNKEL (reference sequence). The V end was cut by 0 bases, the J end by 0 bases, with 9 bases between. CDR3 length equals 17 residues. The DNA for the CDR3 is TGTGCCAGCAGCCAAGAATGGGGGGTCTCCTATAATTCACCCCTCCACTTT. It encodes CASSQEWGVSYNSPLHF.

V and J are TRBV7-3 and TRBJ2-3, with D maybe TRBD1 (5 bases). Between the trimmed V and J ends, which lost 5 bases and 2 bases, there was a span of 11 bases. There are 14 residues in the CDR3. Per the germline V gene, CDR1 is SGHTA and CDR2 is FQGTGA. CDR3 region: CASSPGHTTDTQYF. The DNA of the CDR3 is TGTGCCAGCAGCCCTGGACACACCACAGATACGCAGTATTTT.

The rearrangement links TRBV7-9 to TRBJ1-1; a weak D match, TRBD1 (6 bases). V lost 1 base and J lost 4, with 7 bases in between. The CDR3 has 13 amino acids. Germline V lookup: CDR1 SEHNR, CDR2 FQNEAQ (reference sequence). The CDR3 spells CASSLGTVTEAFF. The CDR3 bases are TGTGCCAGCAGCTTAGGGACAGTCACTGAAGCTTTCTTT.

The rearrangement links TRBV7-8 to TRBJ2-3; the D is unclear. V gave up 5 bases and J gave up 0 bases, with 15 bases separating them. Germline V gives CDR1 SGHVS, CDR2 FQNEAQ. CDR3 length: 16 residues. The CDR3 reads CASSPRSPLSTDTQYF. In DNA, the CDR3 is TGTGCCAGCAGCCCGCGAAGCCCCCTCAGCACAGATACGCAGTATTTT.